These 18 T cell receptor beta chains originate from one sample sequenced in a study of blood T cell repertoires in COVID-19. The repertoire was sequenced with immunoSEQ multiplex PCR; TCRdb's copy has only in-frame clones and lacks some. The sample consists of about 89,000 clones, about 88% of them appearing once. Sequencing was done on a sample of peripheral blood. The receptors stem from a man of 80 years or more with active or convalescent COVID-19.

Turning to this clone: The same CDR3 is also encoded by other DNA sequences in this sample. The chain carries TRBV18 and TRBJ1-1, with unresolved D. CDR3 length equals 13 residues. CDR1 and CDR2 from the germline V gene are KGHSH and LQKENI. With 2 bases removed from V and 0 bases from J, the gap between germline ends came to 4 bases. The CDR3 DNA reads as TGTGCCAGCTCACCATCCATGAACACTGAAGCTTTCTTT. Translating it yields CASSPSMNTEAFF. Together with reference TRBV18 and TRBJ1-1, the CDR3 gives the full variable domain: NAGVMQNPRHLVRRRGQEARLRCSPMKGHSHVYWYRQLPEEGLKFMVYLQKENIIDESGMPKERFSAEFPKEGPSILRIQQVVRGDSAAYFCASSPSMNTEAFFGQGTRLTVV.

This chain joins TRBV18 and TRBJ2-2; no clear D gene. The V end lost 3 bases, the J end lost 4 bases, and 6 bases lay between the germline ends. Germline CDR1 and CDR2: KGHSH and LQKENI. CDR3 length: 13 residues. The DNA of the CDR3 is TGTGCCAGCTCACCTTGGCCCACCGGGGAGCTGTTTTTT. Translated, it gives CASSPWPTGELFF.

The chain couples TRBV7-8 to TRBJ1-2; weak D call: TRBD1 (6 bases). CDR3 size: 15 residues. From germline, CDR1 is SGHVS and CDR2 FQNEAQ. V gave up 4 bases and J gave up 5 bases, with 17 bases separating them. CDR3 bases: TGTGCCAGCAGCTCCCGAGGGAGGGGGGTGTATGGCTACACCTTC. This translates into CASSSRGRGVYGYTF.

The V call is TRBV15, the J call TRBJ2-5; unclear D gene. The germline V and J ends were trimmed by 1 base and 5 bases, with 11 bases remaining between them. The CDR3 has 14 residues. Germline assignment: CDR1 LNHNV and CDR2 YYDKDF (reference sequence). The CDR3 spells CATSRVVEKETQYF. The CDR3 DNA reads as TGTGCCACCAGCAGAGTCGTGGAGAAGGAGACCCAGTACTTC.

The rearrangement uses TRBV2 and TRBJ2-4, with TRBD1 identical over 7 bases. V gave up 8 bases and J gave up 2 bases; unmatched junction bases: 3. Germline V gene lookup returns CDR1 SNHLY and CDR2 FYNNEI. The CDR3 runs 13 residues. The CDR3 is CASLGQTKNIQYF. The CDR3 bases are TGTGCCAGCCTGGGACAGACCAAAAACATTCAGTACTTC.

The CDR3 nucleotides read TGTGCCACCAGTGAGAAAGGACGGGGGGTAGAGACCCAGTACTTC. It codes for CATSEKGRGVETQYF. V is TRBV24-1 and J is TRBJ2-5; 7 bases line up with TRBD2. V shed 4 bases and J 4 bases; nucleotides not matched to a gene: 8. Germline lookup yields CDR1 KGHDR and CDR2 SFDVKD. CDR3 length: 15 residues.

V and J are TRBV18 and TRBJ1-2; 9 bases map to TRBD1. Germline lookup yields CDR1 KGHSH and CDR2 LQKENI. The CDR3 covers 15 residues. The V gene end was trimmed by 3 bases and the J gene end by 4 bases; junction bases not matched to a gene: 6. The CDR3 nucleotides are TGTGCCAGCTCACCGAATGGACAGGGGCTCTATGGCTACACCTTC. It codes for CASSPNGQGLYGYTF.

At least ten counts were recorded for this clone. The chain uses TRBV28 and TRBJ1-2; D possibly corresponds to TRBD1 (5 bases). Germline assignment: CDR1 MDHEN and CDR2 SYDVKM. The CDR3 sequence is 17 residues long. Trimming took off 8 bases at V and 5 bases at J, with 27 bases between the two ends. The CDR3 DNA follows: TGTGCCAGCCTCCGGTGGGGGGAAGCCGGTGTCGGGTATGGCTACACCTTC. This translates into CASLRWGEAGVGYGYTF.

The genes are TRBV28 and TRBJ1-2, with 7 positions matching TRBD1. Germline CDR1 MDHEN, CDR2 SYDVKM. The junction had 5 bases not matched to a gene; V was cut back by 6 bases and J by 1 base. The CDR3 extends over 14 amino acids. CDR3 in amino acids: CASRIGGSNYGYTF. The CDR3 nucleotides read TGTGCCAGCAGAATAGGGGGCAGTAACTATGGCTACACCTTC.

This chain joins TRBV7-8 and TRBJ2-7; D perhaps matches TRBD1 (5 bases). CDR1 and CDR2 (germline): SGHVS, FQNEAQ. This CDR3 contains 15 residues. The V and J ends lost 3 bases and 1 base respectively, with 13 bases between them. The CDR3 nucleotides are TGTGCCAGCAGCTTGTCGGGTGACAGATCCTACGAGCAGTACTTC. This translates into CASSLSGDRSYEQYF.

This sequence joins TRBV4-3 and TRBJ2-7, with TRBD2 matching 7 bases. The CDR3 has 15 amino acids. The V and J ends lost 0 bases and 3 bases, in that order; junction bases with no gene match: 5. The germline V gene encodes CDR1 LGHNA and CDR2 YSLEER. The CDR3 loop is CASSQDWREFYEQYF. The CDR3 bases are TGCGCCAGCAGCCAAGATTGGCGGGAGTTCTACGAGCAGTACTTC.

The chain is built from TRBV18 and TRBJ2-7; 7 nucleotides match TRBD2. Germline trimming cut 2 bases from V and 2 bases from J; bases unmatched to any gene: 3. Germline-derived CDR1 and CDR2 are KGHSH and LQKENI. This CDR3 has 14 amino acids. The CDR3 DNA reads as TGTGCCAGCTCACCAGGAAGCGGGACCTACGAGCAGTACTTC. Amino acid sequence: CASSPGSGTYEQYF. Using reference TRBV18 and TRBJ2-7 for the parts outside the CDR3, the full variable domain is NAGVMQNPRHLVRRRGQEARLRCSPMKGHSHVYWYRQLPEEGLKFMVYLQKENIIDESGMPKERFSAEFPKEGPSILRIQQVVRGDSAAYFCASSPGSGTYEQYFGPGTRLTVT.

The chain has TRBV7-2 and TRBJ2-5; 8 bases agree with TRBD1. The CDR3 consists of 15 residues. J was trimmed by 3 bases and V by 2 bases; bases with no gene match: 5. The V gene's germline CDR1 is SGHTA and CDR2 FQGNSA. CDR3 sequence: CASSLMGTGEETQYF. CDR3 nucleotide sequence: TGTGCCAGCAGCTTAATGGGGACAGGAGAAGAGACCCAGTACTTC.

J is TRBJ1-5 and V is TRBV7-2, with TRBD1 matching over 9 bases. J lost 1 base, V lost 2 bases, and 6 bases had no gene match. Germline CDR1 and CDR2: SGHTA and FQGNSA. The CDR3 is 17 amino acids. CDR3 loop: CASSLLGQGGSNQPQHF. The CDR3 nucleotides are TGTGCCAGCAGCTTATTGGGACAGGGTGGAAGCAATCAGCCCCAGCATTTT.

In this sample, this clone turned up a few times. V usage is TRBV6-5 and J usage is TRBJ1-1; possible D gene TRBD1, 6 bases. The CDR3 has 13 residues. CDR1 and CDR2 from the germline V gene are MNHEY and SVGAGI. V shed 6 bases and J shed 5 bases, with 13 bases lying between them. The CDR3 sequence: CASRVRGLTEAFF. CDR3 in DNA: TGTGCCAGCAGGGTCAGGGGATTGACTGAAGCTTTCTTT.

The chain employs TRBV5-1 and TRBJ2-3; perhaps TRBD2 as D (6 bases). From germline, CDR1 is SGHRS and CDR2 YFSETQ. The germline V and J ends were trimmed by 5 bases and 0 bases, with 16 bases remaining between them. The CDR3 covers 16 residues. The DNA for the CDR3 is TGCGCCAGCAGTGAACGGGAGATGAAGAGCACAGATACGCAGTATTTT. Amino acids: CASSEREMKSTDTQYF.

The chain carries TRBV10-3 and TRBJ2-7; a possible D gene is TRBD1 (6 bases). The CDR3 runs to 16 residues. In germline, CDR1 is ENHRY, CDR2 SYGVKD. V was clipped by 0 bases and J by 4 bases, with 16 bases between them. In nucleotides, the CDR3 is TGTGCCATCAGTGAGTCGAGAGGGAAGGGGGATTACGAGCAGTACTTC. This gives the protein CAISESRGKGDYEQYF.

The chain uses TRBV18 and TRBJ2-7; tentative D call: TRBD1 (5 bases). The CDR3 is made up of 13 amino acids. Germline loops: CDR1 KGHSH, CDR2 LQKENI. V lost 4 bases and J 3 bases, leaving 10 bases between the germline ends. The CDR3 loop is CASSLRQSYEQYF. CDR3 DNA sequence: TGTGCCAGCTCACTCAGACAGAGCTACGAGCAGTACTTC.